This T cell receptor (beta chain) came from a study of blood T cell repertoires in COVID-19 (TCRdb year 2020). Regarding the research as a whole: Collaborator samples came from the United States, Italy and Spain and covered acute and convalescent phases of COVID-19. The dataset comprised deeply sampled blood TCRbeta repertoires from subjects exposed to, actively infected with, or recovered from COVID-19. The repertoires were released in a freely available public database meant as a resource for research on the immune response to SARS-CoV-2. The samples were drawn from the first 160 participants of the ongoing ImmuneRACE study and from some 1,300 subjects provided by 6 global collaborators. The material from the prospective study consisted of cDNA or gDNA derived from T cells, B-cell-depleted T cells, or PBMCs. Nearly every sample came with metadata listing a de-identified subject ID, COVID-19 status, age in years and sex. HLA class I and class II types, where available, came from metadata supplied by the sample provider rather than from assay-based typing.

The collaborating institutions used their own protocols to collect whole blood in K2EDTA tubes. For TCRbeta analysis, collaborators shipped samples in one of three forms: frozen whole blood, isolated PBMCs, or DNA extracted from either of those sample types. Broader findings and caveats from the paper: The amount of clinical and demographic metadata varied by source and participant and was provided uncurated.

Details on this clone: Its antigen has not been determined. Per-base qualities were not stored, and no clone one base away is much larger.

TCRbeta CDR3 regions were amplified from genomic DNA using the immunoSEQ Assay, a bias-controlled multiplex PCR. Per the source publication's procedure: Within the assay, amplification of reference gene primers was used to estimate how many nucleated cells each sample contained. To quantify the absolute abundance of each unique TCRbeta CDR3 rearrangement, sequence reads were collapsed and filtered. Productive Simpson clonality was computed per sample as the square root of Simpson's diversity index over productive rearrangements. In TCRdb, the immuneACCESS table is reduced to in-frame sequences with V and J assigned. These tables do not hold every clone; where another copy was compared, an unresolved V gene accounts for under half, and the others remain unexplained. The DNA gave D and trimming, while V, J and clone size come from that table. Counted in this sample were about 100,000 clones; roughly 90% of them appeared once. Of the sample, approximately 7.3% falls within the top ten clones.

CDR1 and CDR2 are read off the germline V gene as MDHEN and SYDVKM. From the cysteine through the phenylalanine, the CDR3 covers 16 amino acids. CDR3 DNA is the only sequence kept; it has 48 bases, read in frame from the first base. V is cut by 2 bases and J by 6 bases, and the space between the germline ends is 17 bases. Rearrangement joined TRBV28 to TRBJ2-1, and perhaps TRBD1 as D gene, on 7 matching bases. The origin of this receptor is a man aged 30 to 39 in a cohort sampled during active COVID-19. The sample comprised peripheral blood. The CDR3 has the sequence CASSLGGTEPPNEQFF. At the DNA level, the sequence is TGTGCCAGCAGTTTAGGCGGGACAGAACCTCCCAATGAGCAGTTCTTC.